The 22 T cell receptor beta chains below were found in one sample sequenced in a study of Graves' ophthalmopathy and Graves' hyperthyroidism. Amplifying from RNA transcripts, the study obtained TCR beta CDR3 regions. First-round RT-PCR employed HTBI primers, with a second-round multiplex PCR after it. TCRdb ran MiXCR on the multiplex PCR reads and lists one entry per CDR3 protein. The repertoire consists of 200,000 to 250,000 distinct CDR3 sequences, with around a fifth occurring once and the leading ten covering around 40%. Sequencing was done on a sample of peripheral blood. The source is a woman between 45 and 60 years old with Graves' ophthalmopathy.

This clonotype was found many times. The J gene is TRBJ2-5, the V gene TRBV12-3 or TRBV12-4; no reliable D call. The ends were cut back, 1 base at V and 2 bases at J, with 2 bases in the middle. The CDR3 extends over 12 amino acids. CDR3 loop: CASSLGQETQYF. CDR3 DNA: TGTGCCAGCAGTTTAGGGCAAGAGACCCAGTACTTC.

In this sample, this clonotype turned up many times. This sequence joins TRBV27 and TRBJ2-5; 8 nucleotides match TRBD1. The germline V gene has CDR1 MNHEY and CDR2 SMNVEV (reference sequence). This CDR3 comprises 14 residues. Trimming removed 4 bases from V and 5 bases from J; junction bases left unmatched: 6. The CDR3 loop reads CASSSSDRAETQYF. CDR3 in DNA: TGTGCCAGCAGTTCGTCGGACAGGGCGGAGACCCAGTACTTC.

Many counts were recorded for this clonotype. No conserved phenylalanine or tryptophan is present at the end of the CDR3, so a read error is the likely explanation. The V and J genes are TRBV28 and TRBJ1-1; D is uncertain. The CDR3 contains 15 residues. Trimming took 7 bases from V and 6 from J, leaving 21 bases between them. Germline V lookup: CDR1 MDHEN, CDR2 SYDVKM. Here the CDR3 DNA reads TGTGCCAGCACCAAGCGGGCAGGTGTCCTCCCTGAAGCTTTCCTT. It yields the protein CASTKRAGVLPEAFL.

The chain carries TRBV6-2 or TRBV6-3 and TRBJ2-5, with D possibly being TRBD1 (6 bases). Trimming removed 7 bases at V and 5 bases at J, with 17 bases between. Germline V gene data show CDR1 as MNHEY and CDR2 as SVGEGT. This CDR3 spans 14 amino acids. The CDR3: CASIGGITGETQYF. In nucleotides, the CDR3 is TGTGCCAGCATAGGAGGCATAACAGGGGAGACCCAGTACTTC.

This clonotype was seen ten or more times. The rearrangement links TRBV12-3 or TRBV12-4 to TRBJ2-7; D remains unclear. The CDR3 spans 13 residues. V lost 6 bases and J 5 bases, leaving 14 bases between the germline ends. CDR3 loop: CASSWTVGHEQYF. In nucleotides, the CDR3 is TGTGCCAGCAGCTGGACGGTTGGCCACGAGCAGTACTTC.

The sample holds many counts of this clonotype. This chain connects TRBV10-3 to TRBJ2-5; TRBD2 matches 7 bases. The CDR3 spans 13 residues. CDR1 is ENHRY and CDR2 is SYGVKD in the germline V gene. The V segment lost 2 bases and the J segment 3 bases; nucleotides outside the gene matches: 0. The CDR3 sequence is CAISETSEETQYF. For the CDR3, the DNA is TGTGCCATCAGTGAGACTAGCGAAGAGACCCAGTACTTC.

Points on this clonotype: One base away lies a much larger clone, so this may be a sequencing read error. This CDR3 is missing its conserved last phenylalanine or tryptophan, likely due to a read error. The genes are TRBV24-1 and TRBJ2-7, with 7 bases fitting TRBD2. CDR3 length equals 17 residues. The germline gives CDR1 KGHDR, CDR2 SFDVKD. V trimming: 7 bases; J trimming: 1 base; junction bases outside the gene matches: 15. The CDR3 DNA reads as TGTGCCACCAGCCCAAACCGGGGCGGGAGTAGTTCCTACGAGCAGTACCTC. Translated, it gives CATSPNRGGSSSYEQYL.

There are a few counts of this clonotype. The J gene is TRBJ2-5, the V gene TRBV5-1; D ambiguous. V lost 4 bases and J lost 6, with 25 bases in between. Germline values: CDR1 SGHRS, CDR2 YFSETQ. This CDR3 has 17 amino acids. The CDR3 nucleotides read TGCGCCAGCAGCCCTTCTACCAACTACCGTAGTATTCAGACCCAGTACTTC. The encoded protein is CASSPSTNYRSIQTQYF.

This clonotype appeared many times. J is TRBJ1-5 and V is TRBV3-1; D is ambiguous. The germline V gene encodes CDR1 LGHDT and CDR2 YNNKEL (reference sequence). This CDR3 contains 13 residues. V was shortened by 2 bases and J by 3 bases, with 5 bases between the two germline ends. CDR3 in amino acids: CASSQSINQPQHF. CDR3 nucleotide sequence: TGTGCCAGCAGCCAATCGATCAATCAGCCCCAGCATTTT.

The gene calls are TRBV24-1 and TRBJ1-1; D perhaps matches TRBD1 (5 bases). The CDR3 has 15 residues. Trimming cost V 0 bases and J 1 base, with 8 bases left between them. Per germline, CDR1 KGHDR and CDR2 SFDVKD. CDR3 protein: CATSDLGAPNTEAFF. CDR3 coding DNA: TGTGCCACCAGTGATTTGGGGGCCCCGAACACTGAAGCTTTCTTT.

As concerns this clonotype: Just one base apart from a much larger clone, this may be a read error. This chain uses TRBV5-1 with TRBJ2-7; 7 nucleotides line up with TRBD2. With 4 bases clipped from V and 3 bases from J, the junction kept 7 bases outside the gene matches. The CDR3 is made up of 14 amino acids. Germline CDR1 and CDR2: SGHRS and YFSETQ. The CDR3 DNA reads TGCGCCAGCAGCCGTAGCGGGTGCGACTACGAGCAGTACTTC. Its translation: CASSRSGCDYEQYF.

This clonotype has a count of ten or more. The chain combines TRBV5-5 with TRBJ2-7; 13 nucleotides agree with TRBD2. The CDR3 spans 16 residues. Germline lookup yields CDR1 SGHKS and CDR2 YYEKEE (reference sequence). V gave up 1 base and J gave up 6 bases; unmatched junction bases: 7. CDR3 coding DNA: TGTGCCAGCAGCTTGAGGACTAGCGGGAGTGTACGCGAGCAGTACTTC. Its protein product is CASSLRTSGSVREQYF.

This clonotype was counted ten times or more. The chain couples TRBV27 to TRBJ2-7; 7 bases agree with TRBD1. The V segment lost 3 bases and the J segment 3 bases; nucleotides outside the gene matches: 8. The CDR3 has 15 residues. The germline gives CDR1 MNHEY, CDR2 SMNVEV (reference sequence). The CDR3 here is CASSFLRDRDYEQYF. CDR3 nucleotide sequence: TGTGCCAGCAGTTTCCTCAGAGACAGGGACTACGAGCAGTACTTC.

The chain recombines TRBV6-1 with TRBJ2-5; a possible D gene is TRBD2 (6 bases). The better agreement between TRBJ2-7 and the DNA end casts doubt on the J call. This CDR3 is 13 amino acids long. The germline V gene encodes CDR1 MNHNS and CDR2 SASEGT. In nucleotides, the CDR3 is TGTGCCAGCAGTGAATATGGAGGGACCGAGCAGTACTTC. This encodes CASSEYGGTEQYF.

This clonotype was detected ten times or more. The chain uses TRBV20-1 and TRBJ2-5, with D unclear. V was trimmed by 3 bases and J by 7 bases, leaving 9 bases between them. The CDR3 consists of 11 residues. CDR1 DFQATT and CDR2 SNEGSKA come from the germline V gene (reference sequence). The CDR3 here is CSARWPPTQYF. CDR3 sequence (DNA): TGCAGTGCTAGGTGGCCGCCGACCCAGTACTTC.

This clonotype came up many times. The genes are TRBV27 and TRBJ2-5; D perhaps matches TRBD1 (8 bases). The CDR3 covers 17 residues. V was trimmed by 7 bases and J by 2 bases, leaving 23 bases between them. Germline assignment: CDR1 MNHEY and CDR2 SMNVEV (reference sequence). The CDR3 DNA is TGTGCCAGCACCCCTTCTAGGACAGGGAGGGAACAAGAGACCCAGTACTTC. The encoded protein is CASTPSRTGREQETQYF.

There are many counts of this clonotype. The rearrangement links TRBV12-3 or TRBV12-4 to TRBJ2-1, with TRBD2 identical over 10 bases. The V and J ends lost 7 bases and 9 bases, in that order; junction bases with no gene match: 6. CDR3 length: 13 amino acids. Here the CDR3 DNA reads TGTGCCAGCACCCTTAGCGGGAGGTCTGAGCAGTTCTTC. Its protein product is CASTLSGRSEQFF.

There are many counts of this clonotype. J is TRBJ2-7 and V is TRBV7-9; the match to TRBD1 covers 7 bases. Unmatched junction bases numbered 5, after V lost 1 base and J lost 2 bases. CDR1 and CDR2 (germline): SEHNR, FQNEAQ (reference sequence). The CDR3 spans 15 residues. CDR3 nucleotides: TGTGCCAGCAGCTTAGAGGGACAGCCGACCTACGAGCAGTACTTC. Translated: CASSLEGQPTYEQYF.

Ten or more counts support this clonotype. The genes are TRBV7-6 and TRBJ1-1; D not resolved. The CDR3 contains 11 residues. The V gene lost 6 bases and the J gene lost 11 bases, with 13 bases spanning the gap. Germline assignment: CDR1 SGHVS and CDR2 FNYEAQ. The CDR3 loop is CASSSDRRAFF. As DNA, the CDR3 is TGTGCCAGCAGTTCTGACCGGCGGGCTTTCTTT.

This clonotype was seen more than once but under ten times. This chain joins TRBV18 and TRBJ1-5; 7 bases match TRBD1. CDR3 size: 14 residues. Germline loops: CDR1 KGHSH, CDR2 LQKENI. Trimming at V came to 3 bases and at J to 8 bases, leaving 7 bases not matched to a gene. The CDR3 here is CASSPRDSSEPQHF. The CDR3 DNA follows: TGTGCCAGCTCACCCCGGGACAGTTCGGAGCCCCAGCATTTT.

This clonotype appeared many times. The V call is TRBV29-1, the J call TRBJ2-7; D ambiguous. V was pared by 4 bases and J by 5 bases, with 9 bases between. Germline V lookup: CDR1 SQVTM, CDR2 ANQGSEA. CDR3 length: 11 residues. CDR3 bases: TGCAGCGTTGCAGCAATTGACGAGCAGTACTTC. It translates to CSVAAIDEQYF.

Only a few counts were recorded for this clonotype. The rearrangement uses TRBV9 and TRBJ1-1, with 8 bases matching TRBD1. V shed 0 bases, J shed 8 bases, and the junction held 3 bases outside the gene matches. Germline V gene data show CDR1 as SGDLS and CDR2 as YYNGEE. This CDR3 comprises 13 residues. The chain's CDR3 is CASSVVQGAEAFF. In DNA form, the CDR3 reads TGTGCCAGCAGCGTAGTGCAGGGGGCGGAAGCTTTCTTT.